Following are 21 T cell receptor beta chains from one sample sequenced in a study of cytomegalovirus exposure and HLA in healthy donors. Use of 60 Vbeta and 13 Jbeta primers characterized the PCR. Data came from immunoSEQ multiplex PCR; TCRdb stores just in-frame clones and leaves some out. The repertoire holds 150,000 to 200,000 clones, with 70% to 85% as singletons. The material sequenced was PBMCs. These receptors were taken from a human donor in good health.

The chain combines TRBV5-4 with TRBJ1-6; TRBD1 matches at 7 bases. The length of the CDR3 is 15 residues. Trimming removed 0 bases from V and 7 bases from J; junction bases left unmatched: 4. The germline V gene has CDR1 SGHNT and CDR2 YYREEE (reference sequence). The CDR3 protein is CASSLAGQLNSPLHF. The CDR3 nucleotides read TGTGCCAGCAGCTTGGCGGGACAGCTAAATTCACCCCTCCACTTT.

The chain combines TRBV30 with TRBJ2-3; TRBD2 agrees at 9 bases. V was pared by 0 bases and J by 5 bases, with 6 bases of the junction left unmatched. CDR1 is GTSNPN, CDR2 SVGIG, per germline (reference sequence). The CDR3 extends over 15 amino acids. The CDR3 loop reads CAWSVGGGAGDTQYF. The CDR3 DNA sequence: TGTGCCTGGAGTGTAGGCGGGGGGGCGGGAGATACGCAGTATTTT.

This rearrangement joins TRBV4-3 to TRBJ2-1; TRBD2 matches at 10 bases. The CDR3 loop spans 17 amino acids. The V and J ends lost 0 bases and 0 bases, in that order; junction bases with no gene match: 2. The germline gives CDR1 LGHNA, CDR2 YSLEER. The CDR3 DNA follows: TGCGCCAGCAGCCAAGATGCTAGCGGGGGCTCCTACAATGAGCAGTTCTTC. Translating gives CASSQDASGGSYNEQFF.

V gene TRBV29-1 combines with J gene TRBJ1-2; no clear D. Trimming shortened V by 4 bases and J by 6 bases, and 12 bases separated the two germline ends. Germline CDR1 and CDR2: SQVTM and ANQGSEA. This CDR3 has 12 amino acids. For the CDR3, the DNA is TGCAGCGTTGGTAGCGGAGAAAATGGCTACACCTTC. This translates into CSVGSGENGYTF.

This clone occurred a few times. This chain joins TRBV7-9 and TRBJ1-3; D gene ambiguous. The V gene's germline CDR1 is SEHNR and CDR2 FQNEAQ (reference sequence). This CDR3 region has 11 residues. The ends were cut back, 5 bases at V and 8 bases at J, with 7 bases in the middle. The CDR3 spells CASSREYTIYF. The CDR3 DNA reads TGTGCCAGCAGCCGGGAGTACACCATATATTTT. Using reference TRBV7-9 and TRBJ1-3 for the parts outside the CDR3, the full variable domain is DTGVSQNPRHKITKRGQNVTFRCDPISEHNRLYWYRQTLGQGPEFLTYFQNEAQLEKSRLLSDRFSAERPKGSFSTLEIQRTEQGDSAMYLCASSREYTIYFGEGSWLTVV.

This clone was seen a few times. V and J are TRBV5-5 and TRBJ2-5; 7 bases align to TRBD1. The CDR3 runs 14 residues. In germline, CDR1 is SGHKS, CDR2 YYEKEE (reference sequence). The trim removed 4 bases at V and 2 bases at J, leaving 5 bases unmatched. CDR3 protein: CASSIMGQQETQYF. CDR3 DNA sequence: TGTGCCAGCAGCATAATGGGACAGCAAGAGACCCAGTACTTC. Based on the CDR3 plus reference TRBV5-5 and TRBJ2-5, the full variable domain is DAGVTQSPTHLIKTRGQQVTLRCSPISGHKSVSWYQQVLGQGPQFIFQYYEKEERGRGNFPDRFSARQFPNYSSELNVNALLLGDSALYLCASSIMGQQETQYFGPGTRLLVL.

Only one count was recorded for this clone. The V call is TRBV30, the J call TRBJ2-3; D gene unclear. Germline CDR1 is GTSNPN and CDR2 is SVGIG (reference sequence). The V end lost 4 bases, the J end lost 1 base, and 9 bases lay between the germline ends. The CDR3 totals 13 residues. CDR3 protein: CAWNQARTDTQYF. The CDR3 nucleotides read TGTGCCTGGAACCAGGCCCGCACAGATACGCAGTATTTT.

This chain uses TRBV2 with TRBJ2-1; 7 positions agree with TRBD1. The CDR3 sequence is 16 residues long. Losses at the gene ends were 8 bases for V and 3 bases for J; bases not matched to a gene: 13. The germline V gene has CDR1 SNHLY and CDR2 FYNNEI. The CDR3 spells CASGIDRATFYNEQFF. CDR3 in DNA: TGTGCCAGCGGTATAGACAGGGCTACATTCTACAATGAGCAGTTCTTC.

This clone was counted between two and nine times. This rearrangement joins TRBV7-9 to TRBJ1-4; weak D call: TRBD1 (5 bases). The CDR3 sequence is 15 residues long. Germline loops: CDR1 SEHNR, CDR2 FQNEAQ (reference sequence). V was cut by 0 bases and J by 1 base, with 6 bases left in between. CDR3 in amino acids: CASSLAQGTNEKLFF. The CDR3 DNA follows: TGTGCCAGCAGCTTAGCGCAGGGAACTAATGAAAAACTGTTTTTT. The full variable domain, rest sourced from reference TRBV7-9 and TRBJ1-4, is DTGVSQNPRHKITKRGQNVTFRCDPISEHNRLYWYRQTLGQGPEFLTYFQNEAQLEKSRLLSDRFSAERPKGSFSTLEIQRTEQGDSAMYLCASSLAQGTNEKLFFGSGTQLSVL.

The genes are TRBV11-2 and TRBJ1-1; no firm D call. The CDR3 sequence is 15 residues long. Germline V gene sequence: CDR1 SGHAT, CDR2 FQNNGV. Between the trimmed V and J ends, which lost 5 bases and 3 bases, there was a span of 16 bases. The CDR3 region has the DNA TGTGCCAGCAGCCGCAGAGGAAGGGAGGACACTGAAGCTTTCTTT. Protein: CASSRRGREDTEAFF.

The V and J genes are TRBV7-6 and TRBJ2-7; 7 bases map to TRBD2. J gave up 3 bases and V 5 bases, and 4 bases lay outside the gene matches. CDR3 length equals 13 residues. Germline assignment: CDR1 SGHVS and CDR2 FNYEAQ. As DNA, the CDR3 is TGTGCCAGCAGCCCGACGGGGGGCTACGAGCAGTACTTC. Encoded protein: CASSPTGGYEQYF.

The chain uses TRBV5-1 and TRBJ1-2; a weak D match, TRBD1 (6 bases). The CDR3 loop spans 14 amino acids. Germline V gene lookup returns CDR1 SGHRS and CDR2 YFSETQ. The V end was cut by 5 bases, the J end by 6 bases, with 17 bases between. The CDR3 DNA reads as TGCGCCAGCAGGCCCTCCGGGACAAGGAATGGCTACACCTTC. As protein: CASRPSGTRNGYTF.

This clone was detected only a few times. J is TRBJ2-7 and V is TRBV9, with 8 bases lining up with TRBD2. The V and J ends lost 0 bases and 0 bases, in that order; junction bases with no gene match: 2. CDR1 is SGDLS, CDR2 YYNGEE, per germline. This CDR3 spans 15 amino acids. Here the CDR3 reads CASSVAGGSSYEQYF. CDR3 in DNA: TGTGCCAGCAGCGTAGCGGGGGGGAGCTCCTACGAGCAGTACTTC.

CDR3 amino acids: CASSATTGDEETQYF. The CDR3 region has the DNA TGTGCCAGCAGCGCAACGACAGGCGATGAAGAGACCCAGTACTTC. The chain links TRBV9 to TRBJ2-5; a weak D match, TRBD1 (6 bases). Germline assignment: CDR1 SGDLS and CDR2 YYNGEE. CDR3 length equals 15 residues. V lost 3 bases and J 3 bases, leaving 15 bases between the germline ends.

The V and J genes are TRBV9 and TRBJ1-6; unclear D gene. Trimming left V 0 bases short and J 0 bases short, with 10 bases between. From germline, CDR1 is SGDLS and CDR2 YYNGEE. There are 17 residues in the CDR3. The CDR3 bases are TGTGCCAGCAGCGTAGCCGGGGAAAGCTCCTATAATTCACCCCTCCACTTT. This codes for CASSVAGESSYNSPLHF. The full variable domain, completed using reference TRBV9 and TRBJ1-6, is DSGVTQTPKHLITATGQRVTLRCSPRSGDLSVYWYQQSLDQGLQFLIQYYNGEERAKGNILERFSAQQFPDLHSELNLSSLELGDSALYFCASSVAGESSYNSPLHFGNGTRLTVT.

This chain links TRBV5-1 with TRBJ1-6, with 8 bases matching TRBD1. This CDR3 has 16 residues. Germline loops: CDR1 SGHRS, CDR2 YFSETQ. With V trimmed by 4 bases and J by 3 bases, 6 bases remained unmatched. CDR3 nucleotides: TGCGCCAGCAGCCTGACAGGGGCCCTCTATAATTCACCCCTCCACTTT. It codes for CASSLTGALYNSPLHF.

V usage is TRBV4-1 and J usage is TRBJ2-2; TRBD1 matches at 7 bases. The CDR3 is 14 amino acids. The germline V gene has CDR1 MGHRA and CDR2 YSYEKL. The V segment lost 1 base and the J segment 6 bases; nucleotides outside the gene matches: 2. CDR3 residues: CASSQGDRAGELFF. As DNA, the CDR3 is TGCGCCAGCAGCCAAGGCGACAGGGCCGGGGAGCTGTTTTTT.

The chain is built from TRBV12-2 and TRBJ2-2; the tabulated D call, TRBD2, remains unverified against the DNA. TRBV12-2 constitutes a pseudogene. This CDR3 is built from 18 residues. The CDR3 DNA reads as TGTGCAAGTCGCTTAGGAGGGTCCGGGGGGTGGAAGAACCGGGGAGCTGTTTTT. It yields the protein CASRLGGSGGWKNRGAVF.

CDR3 bases: TGCAGCGTCGGGACAGGGGTGGGGGGTGGCTACACCTTC. Its protein is CSVGTGVGGGYTF. The rearrangement links TRBV29-1 to TRBJ1-2, with 10 nucleotides matching TRBD1. Per the germline V gene, CDR1 is SQVTM and CDR2 is ANQGSEA. Trimming took 6 bases from V and 7 from J; bases not matched to a gene: 8. The CDR3 loop spans 13 amino acids.

The V call is TRBV5-4, the J call TRBJ1-6; D is perhaps TRBD1 (5 bases). V lost 4 bases to trimming and J lost 2 bases, with 10 bases between them. The CDR3 has 15 residues. The germline V gene encodes CDR1 SGHNT and CDR2 YYREEE (reference sequence). CDR3 in amino acids: CASSPPGAYNSPLHF. The CDR3 DNA sequence: TGTGCCAGCAGCCCCCCGGGGGCCTATAATTCACCCCTCCACTTT.

The chain is built from TRBV29-1 and TRBJ2-2; D unresolved. With 7 bases removed from V and 4 bases from J, the gap between germline ends came to 10 bases. Germline values: CDR1 SQVTM, CDR2 ANQGSEA. The CDR3 is 12 amino acids. In DNA form, the CDR3 reads TGCAGCGCCCACTCGGGCACCGGGGAGCTGTTTTTT. Its translation: CSAHSGTGELFF.